A selection of T cell receptor beta chains follows, all from one sample in a study of blood T cell repertoires in COVID-19. This table comes from immunoSEQ multiplex PCR, and its TCRdb copy is limited to in-frame clones, with some not included. Of about 150,000 clones listed, around 80% are singletons. Sequencing was done on a sample of PBMCs or T cells enriched from blood (not recorded which). All receptors derive from a woman aged 45-65 years who had recovered from COVID-19. CDR3s include the opening cysteine and the closing phenylalanine or tryptophan. A D gene is named only where the DNA matches it firmly. The size entry is marked missing in some rows and otherwise reads once, few, many or a size class.

V,length,size,J,D,DNA,CDR3
TRBV24-1,17,-,TRBJ2-1,-,TGTGCCACCAGTGATTTGACAGCTCGAGCGGAGCACAATGAGCAGTTCTTC,CATSDLTARAEHNEQFF
TRBV7-2,15,-,TRBJ2-5,TRBD2,TGTGCCAGCAGCTTAGACGGGGGGGCCCAAGAGACCCAGTACTTC,CASSLDGGAQETQYF
TRBV19,15,-,TRBJ1-6,-,TGTGCCTCCAACTCCGGGGGAATCTATAATTCACCCCTCCACTTT,CASNSGGIYNSPLHF
TRBV5-4,15,-,TRBJ2-3,-,TGTGCCAGCAGCTTGGCCGCGGCGAGCACAGATACGCAGTATTTT,CASSLAAASTDTQYF
TRBV19,16,-,TRBJ1-5,TRBD1,TGTGCCAGTAGTACACCGACAGGGGTCCGCAATCAGCCCCAGCATTTT,CASSTPTGVRNQPQHF
TRBV2,16,-,TRBJ1-1,-,TGTGCCAGCTCCACCAGACGCGCGGACAGCAACACTGAAGCTTTCTTT,CASSTRRADSNTEAFF
TRBV5-4,14,-,TRBJ2-3,-,TGTGCCAGCAGCTTCAGGGGTTGGACAGATACGCAGTATTTT,CASSFRGWTDTQYF
TRBV3-1/TRBV3-2,15,few,TRBJ1-4,-,TGTGCCAGCAGCCTCCTTGCGGGCACGGGTGAAAAACTGTTTTTT,CASSLLAGTGEKLFF
TRBV15,15,-,TRBJ2-7,TRBD2,TGTGCCACCAGCCCAGCGGGGGCCTCCTCCTACGAGCAGTACTTC,CATSPAGASSYEQYF
TRBV7-9,17,-,TRBJ1-3,-,TGTGCCAGCAGCCAACTAAAGCAGGGATCCTCTGGAAACACCATATATTTT,CASSQLKQGSSGNTIYF
TRBV5-1,14,-,TRBJ1-2,TRBD1,TGCGCCAGCAGCCCGACAGGGGGCAACTATGGCTACACCTTC,CASSPTGGNYGYTF
TRBV10-3,14,-,TRBJ1-5,-,TGTGCCATCAATGAACAGGGAAGCAATCAGCCCCAGCATTTT,CAINEQGSNQPQHF
TRBV6-4,14,-,TRBJ1-2,TRBD1,TGTGCCAGCAGTGACGGGCAGGGGGCCTATGGCTACACCTTC,CASSDGQGAYGYTF
TRBV4-1,17,-,TRBJ2-7,TRBD1,TGCGCCAGCAGCCTAACGCTGGGACAGCCTACATCCTACGAGCAGTACTTC,CASSLTLGQPTSYEQYF
TRBV5-1,16,-,TRBJ2-3,-,TGCGCCAGCAGCTTGGTTTCGCGGGGGCCTACACAGATACAGTATTTT,CASSLVSRGPTQIQYF
TRBV7-3,13,-,TRBJ1-5,-,TGTGCCAGCAGCCCCGGTAGCAATCAGCCCCAGCATTTT,CASSPGSNQPQHF
TRBV6-5,15,-,TRBJ2-3,-,TGTGCCAGCAGCCCCCGGTATAGTGGTACAGATACGCAGTATTTT,CASSPRYSGTDTQYF